The present T cell receptor beta chain was sequenced within a study of T cell changes during pregnancy in multiple sclerosis. The CDR3 runs to 14 residues. Germline lookup yields CDR1 SEHNR and CDR2 FQNEAQ (reference sequence). Between the trimmed V and J ends, which lost 5 bases and 4 bases, there was a span of 15 bases. The repertoire was sequenced with immunoSEQ multiplex PCR; TCRdb's copy has only in-frame clones and lacks some. This table has over 50,000 clones, 70% to 90% appearing once. J is TRBJ2-7 and V is TRBV7-9, with D hard to call. The material was CD4+ T cells from peripheral blood mononuclear cells, obtained in the third trimester of pregnancy. The clonotype was recovered from a female donor with multiple sclerosis, enrolled in a pregnancy study. Here the CDR3 reads CASSPKLSEYEQYF. CDR3 sequence (DNA): TGTGCCAGCAGCCCAAAGCTGTCGGAGTACGAGCAGTACTTC.